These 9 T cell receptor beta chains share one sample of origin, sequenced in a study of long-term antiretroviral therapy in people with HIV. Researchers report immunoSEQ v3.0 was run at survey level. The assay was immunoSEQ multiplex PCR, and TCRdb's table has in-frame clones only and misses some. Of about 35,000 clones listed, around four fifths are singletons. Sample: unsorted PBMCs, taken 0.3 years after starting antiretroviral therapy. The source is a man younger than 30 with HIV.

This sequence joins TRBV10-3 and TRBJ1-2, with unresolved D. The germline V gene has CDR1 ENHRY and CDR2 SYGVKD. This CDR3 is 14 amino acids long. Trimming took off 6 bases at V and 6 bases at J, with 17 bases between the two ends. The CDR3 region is CAIRAAVRIDGYTF. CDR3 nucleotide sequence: TGTGCCATCAGGGCAGCCGTACGAATTGATGGCTACACCTTC.

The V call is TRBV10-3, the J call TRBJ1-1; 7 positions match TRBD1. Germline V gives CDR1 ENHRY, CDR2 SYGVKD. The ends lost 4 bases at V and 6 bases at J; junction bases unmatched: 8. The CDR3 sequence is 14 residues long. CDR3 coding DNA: TGTGCCATCAGTGGACAGGGTCAGAGGTCTGAAGCTTTCTTT. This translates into CAISGQGQRSEAFF.

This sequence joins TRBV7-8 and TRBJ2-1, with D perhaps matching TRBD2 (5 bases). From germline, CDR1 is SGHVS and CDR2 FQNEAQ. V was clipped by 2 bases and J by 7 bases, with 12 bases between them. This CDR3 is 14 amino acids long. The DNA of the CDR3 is TGTGCCAGCAGCTTATTACGGGAACAGAATGAGCAGTTCTTC. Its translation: CASSLLREQNEQFF. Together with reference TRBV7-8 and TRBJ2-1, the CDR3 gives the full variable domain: GAGVSQSPRYKVAKRGQDVALRCDPISGHVSLFWYQQALGQGPEFLTYFQNEAQLDKSGLPSDRFFAERPEGSVSTLKIQRTQQEDSAVYLCASSLLREQNEQFFGPGTRLTVL.

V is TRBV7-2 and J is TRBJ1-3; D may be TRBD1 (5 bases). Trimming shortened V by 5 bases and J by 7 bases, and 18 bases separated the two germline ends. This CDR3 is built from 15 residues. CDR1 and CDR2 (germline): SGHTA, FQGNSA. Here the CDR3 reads CASSRVPRARNTIYF. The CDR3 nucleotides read TGTGCCAGCAGCCGGGTCCCCAGGGCTAGGAACACCATATATTTT.

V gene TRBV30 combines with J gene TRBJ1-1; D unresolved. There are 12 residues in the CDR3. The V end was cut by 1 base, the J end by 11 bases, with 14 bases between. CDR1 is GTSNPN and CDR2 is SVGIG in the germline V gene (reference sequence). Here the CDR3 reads CAWSGGGPAAFF. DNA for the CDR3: TGTGCCTGGAGTGGGGGAGGGCCAGCGGCTTTCTTT. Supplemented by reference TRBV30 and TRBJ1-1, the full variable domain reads SQTIHQWPATLVQPVGSPLSLECTVEGTSNPNLYWYRQAAGRGLQLLFYSVGIGQISSEVPQNLSASRPQDRQFILSSKKLLLSDSGFYLCAWSGGGPAAFFGQGTRLTVV.

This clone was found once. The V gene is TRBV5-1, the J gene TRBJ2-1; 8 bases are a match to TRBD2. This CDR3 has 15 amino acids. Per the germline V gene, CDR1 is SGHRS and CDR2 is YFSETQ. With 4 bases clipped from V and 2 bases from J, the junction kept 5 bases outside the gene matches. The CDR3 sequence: CASSPTSGAYNEQFF. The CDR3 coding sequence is TGCGCCAGCAGCCCTACTAGCGGTGCCTACAATGAGCAGTTCTTC.

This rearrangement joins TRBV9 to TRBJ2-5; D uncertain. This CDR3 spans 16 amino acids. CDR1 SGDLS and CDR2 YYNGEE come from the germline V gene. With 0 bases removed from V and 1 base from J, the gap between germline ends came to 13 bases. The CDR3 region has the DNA TGTGCCAGCAGCGTAGGGGCAGTTCGGACCCAAGAGACCCAGTACTTC. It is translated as CASSVGAVRTQETQYF.

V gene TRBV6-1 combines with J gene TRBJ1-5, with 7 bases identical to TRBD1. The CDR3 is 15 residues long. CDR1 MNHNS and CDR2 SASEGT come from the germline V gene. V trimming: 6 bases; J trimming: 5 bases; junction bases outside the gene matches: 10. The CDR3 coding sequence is TGTGCCAGCAGAGATGGAGGGGGCAGGGATCAGCCCCAGCATTTT. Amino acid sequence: CASRDGGGRDQPQHF.

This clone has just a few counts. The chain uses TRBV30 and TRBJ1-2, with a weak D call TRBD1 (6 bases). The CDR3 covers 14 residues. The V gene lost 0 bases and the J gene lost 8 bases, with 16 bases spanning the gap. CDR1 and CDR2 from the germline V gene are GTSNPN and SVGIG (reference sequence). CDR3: CAWSVGAGAGGYTF. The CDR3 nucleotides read TGTGCCTGGAGTGTAGGTGCAGGGGCTGGGGGCTACACCTTC.